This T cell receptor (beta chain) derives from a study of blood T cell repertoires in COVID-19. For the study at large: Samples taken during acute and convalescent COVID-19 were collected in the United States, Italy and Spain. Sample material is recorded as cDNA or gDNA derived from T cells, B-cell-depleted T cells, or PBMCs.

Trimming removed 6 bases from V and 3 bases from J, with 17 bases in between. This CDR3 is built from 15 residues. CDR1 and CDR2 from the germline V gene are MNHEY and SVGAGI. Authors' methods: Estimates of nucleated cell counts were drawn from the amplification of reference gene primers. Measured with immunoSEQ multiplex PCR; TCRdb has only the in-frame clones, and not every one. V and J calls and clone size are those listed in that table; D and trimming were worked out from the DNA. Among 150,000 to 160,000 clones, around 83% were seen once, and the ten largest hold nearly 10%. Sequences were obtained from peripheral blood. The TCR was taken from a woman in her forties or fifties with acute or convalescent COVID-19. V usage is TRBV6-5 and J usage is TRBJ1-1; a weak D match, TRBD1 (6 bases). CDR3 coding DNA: TGTGCCAGCAGGGCGGGGGCAGGGAGGGACACTGAAGCTTTCTTT. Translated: CASRAGAGRDTEAFF.